These T cell receptor beta chains were read from a single sample in a study of T cells after yellow fever vaccination. Each CDR3 protein gets one entry after TCRdb re-called the 5' RACE reads with MiXCR. The data hold 65,000 to 70,000 distinct CDR3 sequences, with approximately 5% observed a single time. This specimen was CD4+ T cells sorted from PBMCs, taken around 15 days after the first yellow fever vaccination. These TCRs come from a man between 18 and 35 years old who received the YFV17D yellow fever vaccine. CDR3s include the opening cysteine and the closing phenylalanine or tryptophan. D genes are given only for firm matches. Only part of the rows carry a size: once, few, many, or a class if the clone is expanded.

CDR3 length	clone size	J gene	D gene	V gene	CDR3 DNA	CDR3 protein
14	many	TRBJ1-1	.	TRBV7-9	TGTGCCAGCAGCTTGGACGACAGGACTACTGAAGCTTTCTTT	CASSLDDRTTEAFF
14	many	TRBJ2-1	TRBD2	TRBV9	TGTGCCAGCAGCGTAGCTAGCGGGGTGAATGAGCAGTTCTTC	CASSVASGVNEQFF
12	many	TRBJ2-1	.	TRBV12-3/TRBV12-4	TGTGCCAGTACGGACAACTACAATGAGCAGTTCTTC	CASTDNYNEQFF
16	many	TRBJ1-6	.	TRBV7-2	TGTGCCAGCAGCTCCGGCTCCATTTACTATAATTCACCCCTCCACTTT	CASSSGSIYYNSPLHF
13	many	TRBJ1-2	.	TRBV5-1	TGCGCCAGCAGGCCTCTGGACAGCTATGGCTACACCTTC	CASRPLDSYGYTF
14	many	TRBJ1-6	.	TRBV3-1	TGTGCCAGCAGCCAAATGACGGGTAATTCACCCCTCCACTTT	CASSQMTGNSPLHF
14	many	TRBJ2-7	.	TRBV5-1	TGCGCCAGCAGCCCCTCACGTCTGGGCTCCGAGCAGTACTTC	CASSPSRLGSEQYF
15	many	TRBJ2-3	.	TRBV6-1	TGTGCCAGCAGTCCATGGACCGCAGTAGCAGATACGCAGTATTTT	CASSPWTAVADTQYF
14	many	TRBJ2-3	TRBD1	TRBV5-6	TGTGCCAGCAGCAGGGGGCCAGGCACAGATACGCAGTATTTT	CASSRGPGTDTQYF
13	many	TRBJ1-6	.	TRBV29-1	TGCAGCGTTGGACAGACCCTTGGGTCACCCCTCCACTTT	CSVGQTLGSPLHF
14	many	TRBJ2-5	.	TRBV20-1	TGCAGTGCTTGGGACCGGGTGGGCCGGGAGACCCAGTACTTC	CSAWDRVGRETQYF
14	many	TRBJ1-2	TRBD1	TRBV4-3	TGCGCCAGCAGCCAATTGGACAGGGCCTATGGCTACACCTTC	CASSQLDRAYGYTF
13	many	TRBJ2-2	.	TRBV28	TGTGCCAGCAGTTCACACTTCACCGGGGAGCTGTTTTTT	CASSSHFTGELFF
12	many	TRBJ1-4	.	TRBV29-1	TGCAGCGTTGAGAGGGTTAATGAAAAACTGTTTTTT	CSVERVNEKLFF
14	.	TRBJ1-4	TRBD1	TRBV11-2	TGTGCCAGCAGCCTGGGACAGCATAATGAAAAACTGTTTTTT	CASSLGQHNEKLFF
15	many	TRBJ1-5	TRBD1	TRBV5-6	TGTGCCAGCAGCGCATCTGACAGGGACGTTCAGCCCCAGCATTTT	CASSASDRDVQPQHF
15	many	TRBJ2-6	.	TRBV12-3/TRBV12-4	TGTGCCAGCAGTTTCCCCGGGGTAGGGGCCAACGTCCTGACTTTC	CASSFPGVGANVLTF
19	many	TRBJ2-2	.	TRBV5-4	TGTGCCAGCAGCTTGGAGGGCAGGGGACCCGAACATTACACCGGGGAGCTGTTTTTT	CASSLEGRGPEHYTGELFF
12	many	TRBJ1-6	.	TRBV4-2	TGTGCCAGCAGCCAAGTGGGTTCACCCCTCCACTTT	CASSQVGSPLHF
15	many	TRBJ1-5	.	TRBV5-1	TGCGCCAGCAGCTTGGATGGCAGTAGCAATCAGCCCCAGCATTTT	CASSLDGSSNQPQHF
17	many	TRBJ1-1	TRBD1	TRBV12-3/TRBV12-4	TGTGCCAGCACCCGAGGGGGGACAGGGGCGATGAACACTGAAGCTTTCTTT	CASTRGGTGAMNTEAFF
13	many	TRBJ1-5	.	TRBV10-3	TGTGCCATCAGTGTGCGGCTTACGGAGCCCCAGCATTTT	CAISVRLTEPQHF
13	.	TRBJ2-5	.	TRBV5-1	TGCGCCAGCGTTCGGGACAACCAAGAGACCCAGTACTTC	CASVRDNQETQYF
14	many	TRBJ2-2	.	TRBV7-9	TGTGCCAGCAGCTTCCTACTTGCTGGAGGGGAGCTGTTTTTT	CASSFLLAGGELFF
12	few	TRBJ2-1	.	TRBV23-1	TGCGCCAGCAGATCAATTCGGGATGAGCAGTTCTTC	CASRSIRDEQFF
14	many	TRBJ1-1	.	TRBV20-1	TGCAGTGCTAGTGGACATGGACAGAACACTGAAGCTTTCTTT	CSASGHGQNTEAFF
13	.	TRBJ2-5	.	TRBV3-1	TGTGCCAGCAGCAAAGGGGAACGAGAGACCCAGTACTTC	CASSKGERETQYF
15	many	TRBJ1-6	.	TRBV9	TGTGCCAGCAGCCCAAGGGGGGGAGGCAATTCACCCCTCCACTTT	CASSPRGGGNSPLHF
15	many	TRBJ2-3	TRBD1	TRBV10-2	TGCGCCAGCCATAGACAGGGCTTTCCCACAGATACGCAGTATTTT	CASHRQGFPTDTQYF
16	many	TRBJ2-4	.	TRBV12-3/TRBV12-4	TGTGCCAGCAGGAACTACGGGGGGCGAAACAAAAACATTCAGTACTTC	CASRNYGGRNKNIQYF
15	many	TRBJ1-6	TRBD1	TRBV20-1	TGCAGTGCTAGAGTCCCGGACAGGGATAATTCACCCCTCCACTTT	CSARVPDRDNSPLHF
14	many	TRBJ2-2	TRBD1	TRBV5-1	TGCGCCAGCAGCACTGGACAGGCAAACGGGGAGCTGTTTTTT	CASSTGQANGELFF
14	many	TRBJ2-3	.	TRBV20-1	TGCAGTGCTAGAGATCGATTTGGCACAGATACGCAGTATTTT	CSARDRFGTDTQYF
16	many	TRBJ1-3	.	TRBV10-3	TGTGCCATCAGTGAGGCAGCCGGTCGAACTGGAAACACCATATATTTT	CAISEAAGRTGNTIYF
15	many	TRBJ1-2	TRBD1	TRBV9	TGTGCCAGCAGCGGATACTTGACAGGGAACTATGGCTACACCTTC	CASSGYLTGNYGYTF
16	many	TRBJ2-3	TRBD2	TRBV20-1	TGCAGTGCTCCGGGGACTAGCGGGGGCGCAATTGATACGCAGTATTTT	CSAPGTSGGAIDTQYF
13	few	TRBJ2-5	.	TRBV20-1	TGCAGTGCTAGTGACAGGCACCAAGAGACCCAGTACTTC	CSASDRHQETQYF
16	many	TRBJ2-1	TRBD2	TRBV7-8	TGTGCCAGCAGCCTTAGACTAGCGGGGGGCCTGGATGAGCAGTTCTTC	CASSLRLAGGLDEQFF
13	many	TRBJ1-2	.	TRBV19	TGTGCCAGTAGTGAGCAGGGCTTCGGTGGCTACACCTTC	CASSEQGFGGYTF
16	many	TRBJ2-1	.	TRBV5-1	TGCGCCAGCAGCTTGGCGGGGCGGAGCTCCTACAATGAGCAGTTCTTC	CASSLAGRSSYNEQFF
13	many	TRBJ1-1	.	TRBV20-1	TGCAGTGCTAGTCGTACAGGTCACACTGAAGCTTTCTTT	CSASRTGHTEAFF
14	many	TRBJ1-6	.	TRBV20-1	TGCAGTGCTAAGGGGCCCTCCTATAATTCACCCCTCCACTTT	CSAKGPSYNSPLHF
15	many	TRBJ1-3	.	TRBV4-3	TGCGCCAGCAGCCAAGCTTACCACTCTGGAAACACCATATATTTT	CASSQAYHSGNTIYF
14	many	TRBJ2-3	TRBD1	TRBV19	TGTGCCAGTAGCTGGGACAGGGGTTCAGATACGCAGTATTTT	CASSWDRGSDTQYF
16	many	TRBJ2-1	TRBD2	TRBV10-3	TGTGCCATCAGTGAATCAACTAGCGGGGGATACAATGAGCAGTTCTTC	CAISESTSGGYNEQFF
19	.	TRBJ2-3	TRBD2	TRBV12-3/TRBV12-4	TGTGCCAGCTGTACGGGACTAGCGGGGGAGCCACTTAGCACAGATACGCAGTATTTT	CASCTGLAGEPLSTDTQYF
14	many	TRBJ1-6	.	TRBV4-3	TGCGCCAGCAGCCAAGATCGAAAGGGTCCATCCCTCCACTTT	CASSQDRKGPSLHF
12	many	TRBJ1-1	.	TRBV27	TGTGCCAGCAGAGGAGTGAACACTGAAGCTTTCTTT	CASRGVNTEAFF
15	many	TRBJ1-5	TRBD1	TRBV7-2	TGTGCCAGCAGCCCCAGACAGGGAAACAATCAGCCCCAGCATTTT	CASSPRQGNNQPQHF
15	many	TRBJ1-3	TRBD1	TRBV10-3	TGTGCCATCAGTCCGACCGGGACAGCCGGAAACACCATATATTTT	CAISPTGTAGNTIYF
13	many	TRBJ1-1	TRBD1	TRBV20-1	TGCAGTGCTCTCGACAGGGCTTTGCCCGAAGCTTTCTTT	CSALDRALPEAFF
14	many	TRBJ1-2	.	TRBV4-3	TGCGCCAGCAGCCAAGAGGACAGACCCTATGGCTACACCTTC	CASSQEDRPYGYTF
16	many	TRBJ2-5	.	TRBV5-1	TGCGCCAGCAGCTTGGGTCCTTCGGGGGACCAAGAGACCCAGTACTTC	CASSLGPSGDQETQYF
13	many	TRBJ1-2	TRBD1	TRBV6-6	TGTGCCAGCAGTTTAACAGGGGTGAAGGGCTACACCTTC	CASSLTGVKGYTF
16	many	TRBJ2-3	TRBD2	TRBV5-1	TGCGCCAGCAGCTTGGTTAGCGGGGGGGGCACAGATACGCAGTATTTT	CASSLVSGGGTDTQYF
13	.	TRBJ2-3	.	TRBV5-4	TGTGCCAGCAGGTTGACGGGAATAGATACGCAGTATTTT	CASRLTGIDTQYF
17	many	TRBJ2-7	.	TRBV5-6	TGTGCCAGCAGCCGCTATTCGGTGGCAGGGATGCTGAGGGAGCAGTACTTC	CASSRYSVAGMLREQYF
17	many	TRBJ1-2	.	TRBV4-2	TGTGCCAGCAGCCAAGCAATTTCGTCGGAGGGGAGCTATGGCTACACCTTC	CASSQAISSEGSYGYTF